The rows below give T cell receptor beta chains drawn from one sample of a study of T cell responses to AZD1222 COVID-19 vaccine. Here immunoSEQ multiplex PCR was the method, and the copy in TCRdb shows in-frame clones only, minus some. The sample records tens of thousands of clones, around 85% being singletons. The sequences come from peripheral blood, collected 28 days after the second AZD1222 dose. The receptors derive from an adult who received the AZD1222 COVID-19 vaccine. Both conserved end residues are part of each CDR3. A D gene is named only where the DNA matches it firmly. Clone size, where shown, is once, few, many, or a class for clones that have expanded.

TRBV6-5,NA,NA,TRBJ1-2,TGTGCCAGCACCTACGTAGGTGAGAGCTATGGCTACACCTTC,CASTYVGESYGYTF
TRBV19,TRBD1,NA,TRBJ2-6,TGTGCCAGTAGTATGAGCCCCGGGACAGGGGAATTGTACGGGGCCAACGTCCTGACTTTC,CASSMSPGTGELYGANVLTF
TRBV28,TRBD1,NA,TRBJ1-4,TGTGCCAGCAGCTTCACAGGGGGTCGAGGGGAAAAACTGTTTTTT,CASSFTGGRGEKLFF
TRBV7-2,NA,NA,TRBJ1-4,TGTGCCAGCAGCGAAGGAGGCTTCCCTGAAAAACTGTTTTTT,CASSEGGFPEKLFF
TRBV2,NA,few,TRBJ2-7,TGTGCCAGCGGCCTGGGGGGACAGAGCTCCTACGAGCAGTACTTC,CASGLGGQSSYEQYF
TRBV7-9,TRBD1,once,TRBJ1-1,TGTGCCAGCAGCTTAGGTGACAGGGGGGGCACTGAAGCTTTCTTT,CASSLGDRGGTEAFF
TRBV12-3/TRBV12-4,TRBD2,few,TRBJ2-7,TGTGCCAGCAGCCTACTAGCGGAGCAGTACTTC,CASSLLAEQYF
TRBV4-2,TRBD1,NA,TRBJ2-4,TGTGCCAGCAGCCAATGGACAGGGGGCAAAAACATTCAGTACTTC,CASSQWTGGKNIQYF
TRBV29-1,TRBD1,NA,TRBJ2-1,TGCAGCGCAAACGACAGGGGACTTTACAATGAGCAGTTCTTC,CSANDRGLYNEQFF
TRBV28,NA,NA,TRBJ1-5,TGTGCCAGCAGTTTAGCCGTGGGGGGCAATCAGCCCCAGCATTTT,CASSLAVGGNQPQHF
TRBV9,NA,NA,TRBJ1-2,TGTGCCAGCAGTCCAGGTCTAGGCTATGGCTACACCTTC,CASSPGLGYGYTF
TRBV7-2,TRBD2,NA,TRBJ2-2,TGTGCCAGCAGCTTCGCGGGGGGGGCGAACACCGGGGAGCTGTTTTTT,CASSFAGGANTGELFF
TRBV27,NA,NA,TRBJ1-6,TGTGCCAGCACCTTGGACCGGAAGAGCTCCTATAATTCACCCCTCCACTTT,CASTLDRKSSYNSPLHF
TRBV29-1,TRBD1,NA,TRBJ2-7,TGCAGCGTTGCAGCACAGGGGGCCTACGAGCAGTACTTC,CSVAAQGAYEQYF
TRBV7-9,NA,NA,TRBJ1-1,TGTGCCAGCAGCTTAGTGCGGGGGATGAACACTGAAGCTTTCTTT,CASSLVRGMNTEAFF
TRBV12-3/TRBV12-4,NA,NA,TRBJ2-1,TGTGCCAGCAGTTTATTTGTGGTCAATGAGCAGTTCTTC,CASSLFVVNEQFF
TRBV7-2,NA,NA,TRBJ1-5,TGTGCCAGCAGCGAGAGTGCAGGGTATGGACAGCCCCAGCATTTT,CASSESAGYGQPQHF
TRBV29-1,NA,few,TRBJ1-2,TGCAGCGTTGAGATCGAGGGGGGGGCTGTCACCTTC,CSVEIEGGAVTF
TRBV29-1,NA,NA,TRBJ1-1,TGCAGCGTTGATAGCGCCGAGGGTAAAACTGAAGCTTTCTTT,CSVDSAEGKTEAFF
TRBV28,NA,NA,TRBJ1-2,TGTGCCAGCAGCTCTGGACAGAACTATGGCTACACCTTC,CASSSGQNYGYTF